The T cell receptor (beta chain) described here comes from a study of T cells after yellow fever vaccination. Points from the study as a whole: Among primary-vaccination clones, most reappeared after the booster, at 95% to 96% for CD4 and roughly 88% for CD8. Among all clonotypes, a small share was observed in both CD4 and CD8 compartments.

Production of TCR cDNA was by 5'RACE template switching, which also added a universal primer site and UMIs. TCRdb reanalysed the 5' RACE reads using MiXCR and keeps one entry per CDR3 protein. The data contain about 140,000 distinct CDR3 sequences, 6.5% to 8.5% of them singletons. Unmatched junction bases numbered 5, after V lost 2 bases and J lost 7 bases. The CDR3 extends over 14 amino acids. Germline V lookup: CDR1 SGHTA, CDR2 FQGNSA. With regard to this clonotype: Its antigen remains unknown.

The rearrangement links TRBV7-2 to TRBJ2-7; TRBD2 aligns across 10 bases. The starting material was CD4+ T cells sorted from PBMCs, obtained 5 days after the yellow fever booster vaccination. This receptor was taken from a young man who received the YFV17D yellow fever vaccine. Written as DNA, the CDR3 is TGTGCCAGCAGCTTATCACTAGCGGGAAGGGAGCAGTACTTC. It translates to CASSLSLAGREQYF. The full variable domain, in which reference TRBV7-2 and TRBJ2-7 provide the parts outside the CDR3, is GAGVSQSPSNKVTEKGKDVELRCDPISGHTALYWYRQSLGQGLEFLIYFQGNSAPDKSGLPSDRFSAERTGGSVSTLTIQRTQQEDSAVYLCASSLSLAGREQYFGPGTRLTVT.